This passage covers 21 T cell receptor beta chains from one sample sequenced in a study of diagnostic markers for celiac disease. After re-calling the reads, TCRdb lists one entry per CDR3 protein, DNA absent. The sample holds a few hundred distinct CDR3 sequences. Specimen: either unsorted cells or a sorted T cell fraction (not recorded which). Receptors were obtained from a human donor. This table probably holds off-target reads from a library built for another chain.

This clonotype is called medium-sized based on its frequency. The rearrangement links TRBV6-1 to TRBJ1-1. Looked up from germline, CDR1 is MNHNS and CDR2 is SASEGT. The length of the CDR3 is 13 residues. CDR3 protein: CASQSVVGTEAFF.

Judged by frequency, this clonotype is medium-sized (0.01 to 0.1%). The chain recombines TRBV18 with TRBJ1-5. The CDR3 contains 13 residues. Germline CDR1 is KGHSH and CDR2 is LQKENI. The CDR3 sequence is CASSPGEAQPQHF.

The rearrangement uses TRBV18 and TRBJ2-1; TCRdb lists TRBD2, though no DNA is available to test this call. The germline V gene has CDR1 KGHSH and CDR2 LQKENI. CDR3 size: 16 residues. Here the CDR3 reads CASSPRLAGGLNEQFF.

This clonotype shows up as large (0.1 to 1%) by frequency. The chain joins TRBV4-2 to TRBJ2-1; no DNA is available, so the TRBD2 call from TCRdb remains unchecked. There are 16 residues in the CDR3. In germline, CDR1 is LGHNA, CDR2 YNFKEQ. This CDR3 reads CASSQGVDGRDNEQFF.

This clonotype is called hyperexpanded based on its frequency. This chain joins TRBV2 and TRBJ1-4. The CDR3 sequence is 17 residues long. Germline values: CDR1 SNHLY, CDR2 FYNNEI. The CDR3 protein is CASSERPDYDIYEKLFF.

This clonotype shows up as large (0.1 to 1%) by frequency. The chain carries TRBV27 and TRBJ1-5; TCRdb indicates TRBD1, and absent DNA this call remains unverified. CDR3 size: 13 residues. CDR1 and CDR2 from the germline V gene are MNHEY and SMNVEV (reference sequence). CDR3 sequence: CASSLRGDQPQHF.

Judged by frequency, this clonotype is medium-sized. V is TRBV28 and J is TRBJ2-7; TCRdb reports TRBD1, a call that lacks DNA to check it against. Germline V gene sequence: CDR1 MDHEN, CDR2 SYDVKM. The CDR3 has 15 residues. The CDR3 reads CASSLLQGRPYEQYF.

Judged by frequency, this clonotype is large. This chain's CDR3 is CASSQDLSRPGNSYNSPLHF. The chain is built from TRBV4-3 and TRBJ1-6. CDR1 LGHNA and CDR2 YSLEER come from the germline V gene. The length of the CDR3 is 20 residues.

This CDR3 reads CASSLPPMGGGPIEQYF. The chain combines TRBV3-1 with TRBJ2-7; with no DNA, the TCRdb D assignment of TRBD2 cannot be verified. This CDR3 contains 17 residues. The germline CDR1 and CDR2 sequences are LGHDT and YNNKEL (reference sequence).

Measured by frequency, this clonotype is large. The chain combines TRBV28 with TRBJ1-4; the TCRdb call, TRBD1, lacks DNA for checking. This CDR3 has 12 amino acids. CDR1 MDHEN and CDR2 SYDVKM come from the germline V gene. The CDR3: CASAGANEKLFF.

The rearrangement joins TRBV7-2 to TRBJ1-1; as DNA is missing, the TRBD1 call by TCRdb cannot be tested. The germline CDR1 and CDR2 sequences are SGHTA and FQGNSA. The CDR3 extends over 15 amino acids. The CDR3 protein is CASSLAVAGASEAFF.

This clonotype is identified as medium-sized from frequency. The CDR3: CASSLAPGDSYEQYF. This sequence joins TRBV7-2 and TRBJ2-7; TCRdb gives TRBD1 as the D gene, but with no DNA this cannot be confirmed. Germline-derived CDR1 and CDR2 are SGHTA and FQGNSA. The CDR3 covers 15 residues.

Considering frequency, this clonotype is hyperexpanded (1% or more). The chain recombines TRBV27 with TRBJ2-2; the D call of TRBD1 rests on TCRdb alone, since no DNA is present to check it. The germline gives CDR1 MNHEY, CDR2 SMNVEV (reference sequence). The CDR3 extends over 18 amino acids. CDR3 region: CASSPTKDRVFYTGELFF.

The V call is TRBV27, the J call TRBJ1-1. The germline CDR1 and CDR2 sequences are MNHEY and SMNVEV (reference sequence). This CDR3 contains 15 residues. The chain's CDR3 is CASRTVRGEAFKAFF.

Frequency places this clonotype as large. The rearrangement links TRBV2 to TRBJ1-5; TCRdb's assignment of TRBD1 cannot be checked, as there is no DNA. This CDR3 spans 15 amino acids. The V gene's germline CDR1 is SNHLY and CDR2 FYNNEI. This chain's CDR3 is CASSGVGTGGQPQHF.

The gene calls are TRBV7-9 and TRBJ2-2. The CDR3 length is 14 residues. Germline values: CDR1 SEHNR, CDR2 FQNEAQ (reference sequence). The CDR3 is CASSLEGNTGELFF.

This clonotype shows up as hyperexpanded by frequency. The gene calls are TRBV10-3 and TRBJ1-1; TCRdb proposes TRBD1, but this gene call is untestable without DNA. Germline lookup yields CDR1 ENHRY and CDR2 SYGVKD. This CDR3 comprises 13 residues. The CDR3 is CAISATVNTEAFF.

By frequency, this clonotype registers large (0.1 to 1%). This chain connects TRBV7-6 to TRBJ1-1; the TRBD1 assignment by TCRdb is unverifiable without DNA. The CDR3 totals 13 residues. Germline V gene data show CDR1 as SGHVS and CDR2 as FNYEAQ. CDR3 amino acids: CASSLGQVTEAFF.

By frequency, this clonotype is medium-sized. V gene TRBV7-8 combines with J gene TRBJ2-5; TCRdb picks TRBD1, but there is no DNA to check that call. Germline CDR1 SGHVS, CDR2 FQNEAQ. The CDR3 consists of 15 residues. CDR3 sequence reads: CASRGQDGDQETQYF.

The chain links TRBV27 to TRBJ1-2; TCRdb names TRBD1, which stays unverified in the absence of DNA. The CDR3 consists of 16 residues. The germline CDR1 and CDR2 sequences are MNHEY and SMNVEV (reference sequence). CDR3: CASSLGGTGAYYGYTF.

The chain has TRBV30 and TRBJ2-7. Germline V gene data show CDR1 as GTSNPN and CDR2 as SVGIG (reference sequence). CDR3 length: 13 residues. The chain's CDR3 is CAWSRDGRSEQYF.